Presented here are 26 T cell receptor beta chains from one specimen sequenced in a study of CD8+ T cells in alopecia areata. It was cDNA, reverse transcribed from extracted RNA, that served as the sequencing template. Sequencing was performed with immunoSEQ multiplex PCR; in TCRdb, only in-frame clones are kept and a portion is missing. The data hold approximately 300,000 clones, with more than 45% observed a single time. As for treatment: oral pan-JAK inhibitor, 5-10 mg twice daily. Sequencing used CD4+ T cells sorted from blood, obtained at week 24, from a patient treated with tofacitinib. The receptors were sampled from a human donor with alopecia areata.

The genes are TRBV28 and TRBJ2-2; 9 bases align to TRBD1. J was trimmed by 5 bases and V by 4 bases; bases with no gene match: 2. The CDR3 spans 14 residues. The germline V gene encodes CDR1 MDHEN and CDR2 SYDVKM. The CDR3 bases are TGTGCCAGCAGTTGGGACAGGGAAACCGGGGAGCTGTTTTTT. Its protein product is CASSWDRETGELFF.

The V and J genes are TRBV5-6 and TRBJ2-5; 10 bases line up with TRBD1. CDR3 size: 15 residues. Germline V CDR1 and CDR2: SGHDT, YYEEEE. The trim removed 4 bases at V and 4 bases at J, leaving 7 bases unmatched. Here the CDR3 reads CASSVDRGFGETQYF. CDR3 coding DNA: TGTGCCAGCAGCGTGGACAGGGGGTTTGGAGAGACCCAGTACTTC.

The genes are TRBV15 and TRBJ2-3, with D possibly TRBD1 on 5 matching bases. Germline lookup yields CDR1 LNHNV and CDR2 YYDKDF (reference sequence). V was trimmed by 0 bases and J by 1 base, leaving 11 bases between them. The CDR3 is 16 amino acids. The CDR3 is CATSRELSRGTDTQYF. DNA of the CDR3: TGTGCCACCAGCAGAGAACTTAGCAGGGGCACAGATACGCAGTATTTT. The variable domain in full, with the rest retrieved from reference TRBV15 and TRBJ2-3, is DAMVIQNPRYQVTQFGKPVTLSCSQTLNHNVMYWYQQKSSQAPKLLFHYYDKDFNNEADTPDNFQSRRPNTSFCFLDIRSPGLGDTAMYLCATSRELSRGTDTQYFGPGTRLTVL.

This clone has just a few counts. The rearrangement links TRBV2 to TRBJ1-1, with D possibly TRBD1 on 6 matching bases. The germline V and J ends were trimmed by 7 bases and 4 bases, with 13 bases remaining between them. The CDR3 is 13 residues long. Germline CDR1 and CDR2: SNHLY and FYNNEI. The CDR3 DNA is TGTGCCAGCACTCGGCAGGGGACCACTGAAGCTTTCTTT. Translation: CASTRQGTTEAFF.

This clone was recorded only once. This sequence joins TRBV4-1 and TRBJ1-2, with D unclear. The V and J ends lost 1 base and 7 bases respectively, with 10 bases between them. CDR3 size: 13 residues. Germline CDR1 and CDR2: MGHRA and YSYEKL. CDR3 DNA sequence: TGCGCCAGCAGCCAAGTAAGGCAACCTGGCTACACCTTC. Translated: CASSQVRQPGYTF.

The rearrangement uses TRBV4-2 and TRBJ2-3; 8 nucleotides line up with TRBD2. The CDR3 loop spans 17 amino acids. Germline CDR1 and CDR2: LGHNA and YNFKEQ. The V and J ends lost 0 bases and 6 bases, in that order; junction bases with no gene match: 11. The CDR3 region has the DNA TGTGCCAGCAGCCAAGAGGCCCTACTAGCGGTGTCTGATACGCAGTATTTT. The encoded protein is CASSQEALLAVSDTQYF.

The chain employs TRBV30 and TRBJ1-6; D possibly corresponds to TRBD1 (5 bases). CDR3 length equals 16 residues. Trimming took 4 bases from V and 6 from J, leaving 19 bases between them. CDR1 GTSNPN and CDR2 SVGIG come from the germline V gene (reference sequence). The CDR3 loop is CAWNRPTDYFNSPLHF. Written as DNA, the CDR3 is TGTGCCTGGAACAGGCCGACAGACTATTTTAATTCACCCCTCCACTTT. Looking up the rest from reference TRBV30 and TRBJ1-6 gives the full variable domain: SQTIHQWPATLVQPVGSPLSLECTVEGTSNPNLYWYRQAAGRGLQLLFYSVGIGQISSEVPQNLSASRPQDRQFILSSKKLLLSDSGFYLCAWNRPTDYFNSPLHFGNGTRLTVT.

The rearrangement uses TRBV23-1 and TRBJ2-6; D is uncertain. TRBV23-1 falls under the ORF class, with uncertain function. The CDR3 has 17 amino acids. Trimming removed 11 bases at V and 0 bases at J, with 20 bases between. CDR3 sequence: CARPSVRPNSGANVLTF. CDR3 sequence (DNA): TGCGCCCGCCCCTCGGTGAGGCCAAACTCTGGGGCCAACGTCCTGACTTTC.

The V gene is TRBV27, the J gene TRBJ2-7; 7 bases match TRBD2. V lost 6 bases, J lost 0 bases, and 8 bases stayed unmatched. The CDR3 contains 15 residues. Germline CDR1 and CDR2: MNHEY and SMNVEV (reference sequence). The DNA of the CDR3 is TGTGCCAGCAGCCGGGAGGACGGGAGCTCCTACGAGCAGTACTTC. This gives the protein CASSREDGSSYEQYF.

The V call is TRBV30, the J call TRBJ2-7, with 8 bases aligning to TRBD1. The CDR3 runs to 13 residues. The germline V gene has CDR1 GTSNPN and CDR2 SVGIG (reference sequence). V shed 5 bases and J 1 base; nucleotides not matched to a gene: 4. The CDR3 reads CAWGQGISYEQYF. As DNA, the CDR3 is TGTGCCTGGGGACAGGGAATATCCTACGAGCAGTACTTC.

The chain carries TRBV2 and TRBJ2-2; D tentatively reads TRBD1 or TRBD2 (6 bases each). V lost 2 bases to trimming and J lost 4 bases, with 11 bases between them. Germline V CDR1 and CDR2: SNHLY, FYNNEI. This CDR3 has 15 residues. The CDR3 reads CASSERGAGTGELFF. CDR3 nucleotides: TGTGCCAGCAGTGAAAGGGGGGCAGGCACCGGGGAGCTGTTTTTT. Drawing the rest from reference TRBV2 and TRBJ2-2, the complete variable domain is EPEVTQTPSHQVTQMGQEVILRCVPISNHLYFYWYRQILGQKVEFLVSFYNNEISEKSEIFDDQFSVERPDGSNFTLKIRSTKLEDSAMYFCASSERGAGTGELFFGEGSRLTVL.

The chain has TRBV7-9 and TRBJ2-3; 12 bases agree with TRBD1. CDR1 and CDR2 from the germline V gene are SEHNR and FQNEAQ (reference sequence). The CDR3 spans 16 residues. V shed 2 bases, J shed 5 bases, and the junction held 5 bases outside the gene matches. The CDR3 sequence is CASSLSGQGAGDTQYF. The CDR3 DNA reads TGTGCCAGCAGCTTATCGGGACAGGGGGCTGGAGATACGCAGTATTTT.

The V and J genes are TRBV7-2 and TRBJ2-1; 9 bases align to TRBD2. CDR3 length: 15 amino acids. J was trimmed by 7 bases and V by 6 bases; bases with no gene match: 10. Germline values: CDR1 SGHTA, CDR2 FQGNSA. The CDR3 nucleotides are TGTGCCAGCAGTCTTAGCGGGGGCCAGGGGAATGAGCAGTTCTTC. Its translation: CASSLSGGQGNEQFF.

This clone was seen repeatedly, ten times or more. The gene calls are TRBV28 and TRBJ2-3, with D perhaps matching TRBD1 (5 bases). Looked up from germline, CDR1 is MDHEN and CDR2 is SYDVKM. The V end lost 2 bases, the J end lost 1 base, and 10 bases lay between the germline ends. The CDR3 has 15 amino acids. The CDR3 coding sequence is TGTGCCAGCAGTTTAGGGGCAGGGCGCACAGATACGCAGTATTTT. This gives the protein CASSLGAGRTDTQYF. The full variable domain, its missing parts supplied by reference TRBV28 and TRBJ2-3, is DVKVTQSSRYLVKRTGEKVFLECVQDMDHENMFWYRQDPGLGLRLIYFSYDVKMKEKGDIPEGYSVSREKKERFSLILESASTNQTSMYLCASSLGAGRTDTQYFGPGTRLTVL.

V gene TRBV6-5 combines with J gene TRBJ2-3; 7 bases line up with TRBD1. The CDR3 has 14 amino acids. Losses at the gene ends were 5 bases for V and 4 bases for J; bases not matched to a gene: 6. Germline assignment: CDR1 MNHEY and CDR2 SVGAGI. CDR3 DNA sequence: TGTGCCAGCAGTACACGTAGGGGGCCAGATACGCAGTATTTT. Residues: CASSTRRGPDTQYF.

The chain joins TRBV15 to TRBJ1-1, with D perhaps matching TRBD1 (6 bases). The CDR3 has 16 amino acids. The V end was cut by 3 bases, the J end by 0 bases, with 14 bases between. Germline CDR1 is LNHNV and CDR2 is YYDKDF (reference sequence). The CDR3, as DNA: TGTGCCACCAGCAGGGACAGCGTGAGCATGAACACTGAAGCTTTCTTT. Protein product: CATSRDSVSMNTEAFF.

This sequence joins TRBV7-8 and TRBJ2-2; D remains ambiguous. Germline-derived CDR1 and CDR2 are SGHVS and FQNEAQ. Trimming left V 5 bases short and J 6 bases short, with 16 bases between. There are 15 residues in the CDR3. DNA of the CDR3: TGTGCCAGCAGCCACGGGCAGGTTTCATCCGGGGAGCTGTTTTTT. Translated, it gives CASSHGQVSSGELFF.

The rearrangement links TRBV5-4 to TRBJ2-5; D not certain. This CDR3 contains 14 residues. CDR1 is SGHNT, CDR2 YYREEE, per germline (reference sequence). The germline V and J ends were trimmed by 3 bases and 0 bases, with 9 bases remaining between them. Here the CDR3 reads CASSSMAHQETQYF. The DNA for the CDR3 is TGTGCCAGCAGCTCCATGGCCCACCAAGAGACCCAGTACTTC.

This chain joins TRBV29-1 and TRBJ1-1; maybe TRBD1 (5 bases). Germline CDR1 SQVTM, CDR2 ANQGSEA. Trimming took 3 bases from V and 5 from J, leaving 16 bases between them. The CDR3 totals 14 residues. The CDR3 coding sequence is TGCAGCGTTGATGAGGGCAGGGTTCGGACTGAAGCTTTCTTT. Protein sequence: CSVDEGRVRTEAFF.

For this clone: Other DNA sequences in the same sample also yield this CDR3. This chain connects TRBV4-3 to TRBJ1-5; D gene ambiguous. The V end was cut by 0 bases, the J end by 5 bases, with 5 bases between. Germline lookup yields CDR1 LGHNA and CDR2 YSLEER. The CDR3 loop spans 13 amino acids. The CDR3 region is CASSQDTDQPQHF. CDR3 nucleotides: TGCGCCAGCAGCCAAGATACGGATCAGCCCCAGCATTTT.

This sequence joins TRBV29-1 and TRBJ1-1, with D tentatively TRBD1 (5 bases). Trimming left V 4 bases short and J 3 bases short, with 18 bases between. Looked up from germline, CDR1 is SQVTM and CDR2 is ANQGSEA. This CDR3 is built from 15 residues. The CDR3: CSVAQGLKFDTEAFF. The CDR3 DNA sequence: TGCAGCGTTGCTCAGGGTCTCAAGTTTGACACTGAAGCTTTCTTT.

The chain couples TRBV29-1 to TRBJ2-1; D is unclear. The CDR3 runs 13 residues. Trimming cost V 5 bases and J 2 bases, with 10 bases left between them. Germline CDR1 and CDR2: SQVTM and ANQGSEA. CDR3 residues: CSVLDWPYNEQFF. CDR3 DNA sequence: TGCAGCGTTTTAGACTGGCCCTACAATGAGCAGTTCTTC.

CDR3 in amino acids: CASSRQVSGGNSYEQYF. Here the CDR3 DNA reads TGCGCCAGCAGCCGTCAGGTCTCCGGGGGGAACTCCTACGAGCAGTACTTC. The rearrangement uses TRBV4-1 and TRBJ2-7; 7 bases match TRBD2. This CDR3 comprises 17 residues. V gave up 4 bases and J gave up 0 bases; unmatched junction bases: 12. Germline V gene data show CDR1 as MGHRA and CDR2 as YSYEKL.

This clone was picked up a small number of times. This chain joins TRBV4-1 and TRBJ1-6; possibly TRBD1 for D (5 bases). V was shortened by 2 bases and J by 9 bases, with 11 bases between the two germline ends. Germline V gives CDR1 MGHRA, CDR2 YSYEKL. The CDR3 covers 14 residues. The CDR3 is CASSQRLGVSPLHF. The CDR3 DNA follows: TGCGCCAGCAGCCAACGCCTGGGGGTTTCACCCCTCCACTTT.

This chain uses TRBV4-2 with TRBJ2-1, with 11 bases matching TRBD2. This CDR3 has 14 amino acids. With 3 bases clipped from V and 8 bases from J, the junction kept 3 bases outside the gene matches. CDR1 and CDR2 from the germline V gene are LGHNA and YNFKEQ. Here the CDR3 DNA reads TGTGCCAGCAGCCAGACTAGCGGGGAAGATGAGCAGTTCTTC. This gives the protein CASSQTSGEDEQFF.

The rearrangement links TRBV15 to TRBJ2-2; D may be TRBD1 or TRBD2 (5 bases each). The V end was cut by 0 bases, the J end by 7 bases, with 6 bases between. CDR3 length equals 13 residues. Germline lookup yields CDR1 LNHNV and CDR2 YYDKDF (reference sequence). The CDR3 sequence: CATSRDGGGELFF. The CDR3 DNA follows: TGTGCCACCAGCAGAGATGGGGGCGGGGAGCTGTTTTTT.